The source of this TCR beta chain is a study of beta chain features in type 1 diabetes. Across the whole study: The patient and healthy donor groups were comparable for age, gender and cell yields.

Findings and limits, study-wide: Moderate yet significant TCRB CDR3 shortening was seen in Type 1 diabetes patients in all four CD4+ subsets. For patients, the naive, central memory and Treg TCRB repertoires appeared more alike than for healthy donors.

Details on this clone: Its target is unknown.

The CDR3 length is 14 residues. The germline CDR1 and CDR2 sequences are SGHTA and FQGNSA. The V and J ends lost 3 bases and 4 bases, in that order; junction bases with no gene match: 3. Using CD45RO/CCR7/CD25/CD127/CD95/CD27, CD4+ naive, central memory, regulatory and stem cell-like memory cells were sorted. The study reverse transcribed the entire isolated RNA, so it sequenced expressed TCRB transcripts. Only in-frame clones appear in the TCRdb table, and some are missing; sequencing was by immunoSEQ multiplex PCR. This sample has roughly 610,000 clones; about a sixth occur once, and the top ten carry around 0.1%.

This sequence joins TRBV7-2 and TRBJ2-7, with TRBD1 matching over 10 bases. The sequence was collected from a young man in good health. The sample taken for sequencing was naive CD4+ T cells from blood. For the CDR3, the DNA is TGTGCCAGCAGCTTCGACAGGGGGCTATACGAGCAGTACTTC. Its protein product is CASSFDRGLYEQYF.